This T cell receptor beta chain was sequenced during a study of blood T cell repertoires in COVID-19. Across the whole study: PBMCs, B-cell-depleted T cells, or T cells provided the cDNA or gDNA that made up the material.

This CDR3 is 16 amino acids long. The germline V gene has CDR1 SGHAT and CDR2 FQNNGV. V dropped 7 bases and J dropped 3 bases, with 21 bases sitting between them. In the original workflow: The authors estimated nucleated cell counts from reference gene primer amplification. Sequencing was performed with immunoSEQ multiplex PCR; in TCRdb, only in-frame clones are kept and a portion is missing. The DNA gave D and trimming, while V, J and clone size come from that table. The sample shows 470,000 or so clones, around 89% of them seen only once. This sequence joins TRBV11-2 and TRBJ1-1; D unresolved. This sequence originates from a woman in her 30s with acute or convalescent COVID-19. Sequencing used peripheral blood. In DNA form, the CDR3 reads TGTGCCAGCAACATAAACGCCGCTAGGAGTTACACTGAAGCTTTCTTT. Amino acid sequence: CASNINAARSYTEAFF.